The 27 T cell receptor beta chains given below trace back to one sample, sequenced in a study of radiation and T cells in renal cell carcinoma (dated by TCRdb to the early 2020s). This specimen's time point label, interpreted: blood 2 weeks post-SBRT. In light of the paper, this sample's treatment or condition label describes: 15 Gy SBRT to primary tumor, nephrectomy 4 weeks later. Libraries were constructed by the immunoSEQ multiplex PCR assay. The source is immuneACCESS, and TCRdb retained only in-frame sequences with V and J called. Part of the clones is not carried over; for the studies checked, unresolved V genes explain less than half of this, and the remainder is unexplained. For this sample there are tens of thousands of clones; 80% appear just once. The ten largest clones take up under 30% of the sample. The starting material was blood, obtained from a patient whose treatment included radiotherapy and nephrectomy. The receptors here all came from a woman in her seventies with renal cell carcinoma.

The chain employs TRBV4-1 and TRBJ2-1; 7 nucleotides agree with TRBD1. Trimming cost V 4 bases and J 4 bases; bases outside gene matches: 1. The CDR3 sequence is 13 residues long. From germline, CDR1 is MGHRA and CDR2 YSYEKL. In DNA form, the CDR3 reads TGCGCCAGCAGCCCGGGACAGTACAATGAGCAGTTCTTC. Translating it yields CASSPGQYNEQFF.

The rearrangement links TRBV7-2 to TRBJ1-6, with a possible D match to TRBD1 (5 bases). The germline V gene has CDR1 SGHTA and CDR2 FQGNSA. V was cut by 4 bases and J by 6 bases, with 16 bases left in between. The CDR3 has 16 amino acids. The CDR3 region has the DNA TGTGCCAGCAGCTCCCTGGTAGGGGCCACTAATTCACCCCTCCACTTT. Translating it yields CASSSLVGATNSPLHF. Full variable domain (remainder filled in from reference TRBV7-2 and TRBJ1-6): GAGVSQSPSNKVTEKGKDVELRCDPISGHTALYWYRQSLGQGLEFLIYFQGNSAPDKSGLPSDRFSAERTGGSVSTLTIQRTQQEDSAVYLCASSSLVGATNSPLHFGNGTRLTVT.

The CDR3 DNA reads TGCGCCAGCAGCCTCCGGGACGTTTCTGGGGCCAACGTCCTGACTTTC. This codes for CASSLRDVSGANVLTF. The V call is TRBV4-1, the J call TRBJ2-6, with D possibly being TRBD1 or TRBD2 (5 bases each). Germline V gene lookup returns CDR1 MGHRA and CDR2 YSYEKL. This CDR3 spans 16 amino acids. The V end lost 4 bases, the J end lost 1 base, and 11 bases lay between the germline ends.

The chain recombines TRBV5-6 with TRBJ2-5, with 8 bases aligning to TRBD1. The length of the CDR3 is 15 residues. J was trimmed by 3 bases and V by 4 bases; bases with no gene match: 8. Germline-derived CDR1 and CDR2 are SGHDT and YYEEEE. The CDR3 coding sequence is TGTGCCAGCAGCGTGACGGACAGGGTCGAAGAGACCCAGTACTTC. Protein: CASSVTDRVEETQYF. The complete variable domain, with remaining parts taken from reference TRBV5-6 and TRBJ2-5, reads DAGVTQSPTHLIKTRGQQVTLRCSPKSGHDTVSWYQQALGQGPQFIFQYYEEEERQRGNFPDRFSGHQFPNYSSELNVNALLLGDSALYLCASSVTDRVEETQYFGPGTRLLVL.

As concerns this clone: Other DNA sequences in this sample translate to the same CDR3. The gene calls are TRBV2 and TRBJ2-7; D gene ambiguous. The CDR3 runs 12 residues. Deletions cut 4 bases from V and 4 bases from J, with 8 bases between. Per germline, CDR1 SNHLY and CDR2 FYNNEI. CDR3 sequence (DNA): TGTGCCAGCAGTGTAGGTGATTACGAGCAGTACTTC. Translation gives CASSVGDYEQYF. Full variable domain (outside the CDR3, taken from reference TRBV2 and TRBJ2-7): EPEVTQTPSHQVTQMGQEVILRCVPISNHLYFYWYRQILGQKVEFLVSFYNNEISEKSEIFDDQFSVERPDGSNFTLKIRSTKLEDSAMYFCASSVGDYEQYFGPGTRLTVT.

This clone was seen a few times. This chain connects TRBV7-3 to TRBJ1-1, with D uncertain. Trimming took off 3 bases at V and 3 bases at J, with 8 bases between the two ends. The CDR3 loop spans 13 amino acids. CDR1 and CDR2 from the germline V gene are SGHTA and FQGTGA. In DNA, the CDR3 is TGTGCCAGCAGCTTCTCCAGGTACACTGAAGCTTTCTTT. Translating it yields CASSFSRYTEAFF.

The chain links TRBV6-1 to TRBJ2-7, with 10 bases fitting TRBD1. The CDR3 runs to 13 residues. Germline CDR1 is MNHNS and CDR2 is SASEGT. Losses at the gene ends were 7 bases for V and 7 bases for J; bases not matched to a gene: 7. CDR3 loop: CASTRQGAWEQYF. In DNA form, the CDR3 reads TGTGCCAGCACTAGACAGGGGGCCTGGGAGCAGTACTTC.

The rearrangement joins TRBV11-3 to TRBJ1-1; D may be TRBD1 (5 bases). This CDR3 has 13 residues. V lost 5 bases to trimming and J lost 3 bases, with 10 bases between them. Germline CDR1 SGHNT, CDR2 YENEEA. The CDR3 DNA reads as TGTGCCAGCAGCCTGGGGACCTACACTGAAGCTTTCTTT. Translated, it gives CASSLGTYTEAFF.

The chain employs TRBV6-5 and TRBJ1-2; D remains ambiguous. The length of the CDR3 is 16 residues. V lost 2 bases, J lost 2 bases, and 15 bases lay in between. Germline V CDR1 and CDR2: MNHEY, SVGAGI. CDR3 sequence (DNA): TGTGCCAGCAGTTACGCGGCCTCCGGCGGAAACTATGGCTACACCTTC. Translating it yields CASSYAASGGNYGYTF.

This clone showed up just once. The CDR3 DNA reads as TGTGCCAGCAGCGTGGGGACTAGTCCCCTTAACACAGATACGCAGTATTTT. Its translation: CASSVGTSPLNTDTQYF. The chain employs TRBV9 and TRBJ2-3, with 8 bases that match TRBD2. Trimming cost V 2 bases and J 2 bases; bases outside gene matches: 10. CDR1 is SGDLS and CDR2 is YYNGEE in the germline V gene. The CDR3 consists of 17 residues.

The chain recombines TRBV10-1 with TRBJ1-6; TRBD1 agrees at 8 bases. V was clipped by 10 bases and J by 0 bases; unmatched bases: 8. CDR1 WNHNN and CDR2 SYGVQD come from the germline V gene (reference sequence). The CDR3 length is 16 residues. Here the CDR3 reads CANPGQVSSYNSPLHF. The CDR3, as DNA: TGCGCCAACCCGGGACAGGTGAGCTCCTATAATTCACCCCTCCACTTT.

The chain carries TRBV11-2 and TRBJ2-7; D perhaps matches TRBD2 (5 bases). Germline V gives CDR1 SGHAT, CDR2 FQNNGV. This CDR3 spans 14 amino acids. The V end lost 5 bases, the J end lost 2 bases, and 13 bases lay between the germline ends. CDR3 sequence reads: CASSQTDGAYEQYF. CDR3 nucleotide sequence: TGTGCCAGCAGCCAGACTGACGGGGCCTACGAGCAGTACTTC.

The chain employs TRBV15 and TRBJ2-7; TRBD2 is a possible D gene (6 bases). This CDR3 is 13 amino acids long. The ends were cut back, 4 bases at V and 2 bases at J, with 9 bases in the middle. CDR1 and CDR2 from the germline V gene are LNHNV and YYDKDF (reference sequence). The CDR3 spells CATSTGGAYEQYF. CDR3 nucleotides: TGTGCCACCAGCACTGGCGGGGCCTACGAGCAGTACTTC.

The chain carries TRBV27 and TRBJ1-5; D is perhaps TRBD1 (6 bases). The CDR3 has 20 amino acids. V lost 1 base to trimming and J lost 0 bases, with 22 bases between them. Germline CDR1 MNHEY, CDR2 SMNVEV (reference sequence). The CDR3, as DNA: TGTGCCAGCAGTTTATGTTCCGGACAGTTAGAGACTCATAGCAATCAGCCCCAGCATTTT. Translation: CASSLCSGQLETHSNQPQHF.

This chain links TRBV6-5 with TRBJ2-7; perhaps TRBD1 as D (6 bases). Germline lookup yields CDR1 MNHEY and CDR2 SVGAGI. Deletions cut 2 bases from V and 1 base from J, with 15 bases between. This CDR3 region has 16 residues. The CDR3 DNA is TGTGCCAGCAGTTACGTGCAGGACAGAGCATCCTACGAGCAGTACTTC. Its protein product is CASSYVQDRASYEQYF.

This clone was seen only once. The gene calls are TRBV2 and TRBJ1-2, with 12 bases aligning to TRBD1. J was trimmed by 7 bases and V by 8 bases; bases with no gene match: 8. This CDR3 region has 14 residues. Germline CDR1 is SNHLY and CDR2 is FYNNEI. The CDR3 sequence: CASGPGQGAGGYTF. Here the CDR3 DNA reads TGTGCCAGCGGACCGGGACAGGGGGCTGGTGGCTACACCTTC. The variable domain in full, completed from reference TRBV2 and TRBJ1-2, reads EPEVTQTPSHQVTQMGQEVILRCVPISNHLYFYWYRQILGQKVEFLVSFYNNEISEKSEIFDDQFSVERPDGSNFTLKIRSTKLEDSAMYFCASGPGQGAGGYTFGSGTRLTVV.

The chain carries TRBV2 and TRBJ2-1; 10 bases agree with TRBD1. In germline, CDR1 is SNHLY, CDR2 FYNNEI. The J segment lost 8 bases and the V segment lost 3 bases, leaving 7 bases of the junction unmatched. This CDR3 is built from 15 residues. The CDR3 reads CASSDLGTGVDEQFF. The CDR3 DNA is TGTGCCAGCAGTGATTTGGGGACAGGGGTGGATGAGCAGTTCTTC.

The rearrangement uses TRBV27 and TRBJ1-2; TRBD1 might be the D (5 bases). This CDR3 spans 17 amino acids. Germline CDR1 is MNHEY and CDR2 is SMNVEV (reference sequence). Deletions cut 4 bases from V and 3 bases from J, with 21 bases between. The CDR3: CASSSYPGGILDYGYTF. The CDR3 coding sequence is TGTGCCAGCAGTTCCTACCCGGGGGGGATCTTGGACTATGGCTACACCTTC.

The chain recombines TRBV9 with TRBJ1-2; no reliable D call. V gave up 0 bases and J gave up 4 bases, with 22 bases separating them. The CDR3 contains 18 residues. CDR1 is SGDLS and CDR2 is YYNGEE in the germline V gene. CDR3 sequence (DNA): TGTGCCAGCAGCGTAGACAGTTTTGAGTTTGGAAGTAGCTATGGCTACACCTTC. Encoded protein: CASSVDSFEFGSSYGYTF.

V and J are TRBV5-4 and TRBJ2-7; TRBD1 agrees at 9 bases. Germline CDR1 SGHNT, CDR2 YYREEE (reference sequence). With 2 bases clipped from V and 2 bases from J, the junction kept 5 bases outside the gene matches. The CDR3 is 15 amino acids. CDR3 bases: TGTGCCAGCAGCTTAGGTACAGGGGGCGCCTACGAGCAGTACTTC. It codes for CASSLGTGGAYEQYF.

J is TRBJ2-3 and V is TRBV7-7; 7 bases map to TRBD1. This CDR3 contains 15 residues. Germline V gene data show CDR1 as SSHAT and CDR2 as FNYEAQ (reference sequence). V lost 2 bases to trimming and J lost 2 bases; unmatched junction nucleotides: 4. CDR3 coding DNA: TGTGCCAGCAGCTTAACAGGGGACCCCACAGATACGCAGTATTTT. Amino acids: CASSLTGDPTDTQYF.

The chain joins TRBV5-1 to TRBJ2-6; D is undetermined. The V gene's germline CDR1 is SGHRS and CDR2 YFSETQ. CDR3 size: 16 residues. V was shortened by 4 bases and J by 0 bases, with 11 bases between the two germline ends. The CDR3 bases are TGCGCCAGCAGCCCCTTTGCGGTCTCTGGGGCCAACGTCCTGACTTTC. Translation gives CASSPFAVSGANVLTF.

This chain joins TRBV5-4 and TRBJ2-1; the match to TRBD2 covers 9 bases. V shed 3 bases and J 1 base; nucleotides not matched to a gene: 5. This CDR3 comprises 16 residues. The germline CDR1 and CDR2 sequences are SGHNT and YYREEE (reference sequence). CDR3 region: CASSSGLARSYNEQFF. DNA for the CDR3: TGTGCCAGCAGCTCCGGACTAGCGAGGTCCTACAATGAGCAGTTCTTC.

V usage is TRBV6-5 and J usage is TRBJ2-3; the match to TRBD1 covers 8 bases. Germline trimming cut 0 bases from V and 4 bases from J; bases unmatched to any gene: 6. The CDR3 is 16 residues long. In germline, CDR1 is MNHEY, CDR2 SVGAGI. Here the CDR3 reads CASSYSGTGGADTQYF. CDR3 sequence (DNA): TGTGCCAGCAGTTACTCGGGGACAGGCGGGGCAGATACGCAGTATTTT.

The chain carries TRBV4-2 and TRBJ2-7; D is uncertain. Germline V lookup: CDR1 LGHNA, CDR2 YNFKEQ. CDR3 size: 14 residues. Trimming pared 0 bases from V and 3 bases from J, leaving 9 bases between. CDR3 sequence (DNA): TGTGCCAGCAGCCAAGATCGTTTATACTACGAGCAGTACTTC. As protein: CASSQDRLYYEQYF.

This clone turned up a few times. This CDR3 is CASSPRPRDGNTIYF. DNA of the CDR3: TGTGCCAGCAGCCCGCGGCCCAGGGATGGAAACACCATATATTTT. V usage is TRBV11-2 and J usage is TRBJ1-3; a weak D match, TRBD1 (5 bases). Trimming took off 5 bases at V and 3 bases at J, with 14 bases between the two ends. CDR1 and CDR2 from the germline V gene are SGHAT and FQNNGV. The CDR3 spans 15 residues. Together with reference TRBV11-2 and TRBJ1-3, the CDR3 gives the full variable domain: EAGVAQSPRYKIIEKRQSVAFWCNPISGHATLYWYQQILGQGPKLLIQFQNNGVVDDSQLPKDRFSAERLKGVDSTLKIQPAKLEDSAVYLCASSPRPRDGNTIYFGEGSWLTVV.

This sequence joins TRBV18 and TRBJ2-7; D gene unclear. The germline V and J ends were trimmed by 0 bases and 3 bases, with 6 bases remaining between them. Germline CDR1 and CDR2: KGHSH and LQKENI. The CDR3 covers 13 residues. CDR3 protein: CASSPPTSYEQYF. CDR3 bases: TGTGCCAGCTCACCACCGACCAGCTACGAGCAGTACTTC.